A single sample is the source of the 26 T cell receptor beta chains below, sequenced in a study of shared clonotypes between healthy human individuals. Profiled with immunoSEQ multiplex PCR; TCRdb holds only in-frame clones, not every one. The data hold a few million clones, with over 85% observed a single time. Specimen: naive CD4+ T cells from PBMCs. The subset denotes: CD45RA+ positively selected. Source of these receptors: a man aged 18 to 29 in good health. Some clones in this sample may be carry-over from other donors' samples.

The V gene is TRBV10-3, the J gene TRBJ2-5; weak D call: TRBD2 (5 bases). V shed 6 bases and J shed 4 bases, with 12 bases lying between them. This CDR3 comprises 13 residues. CDR1 and CDR2 from the germline V gene are ENHRY and SYGVKD. The CDR3 sequence: CAISGILGETQYF. In DNA form, the CDR3 reads TGTGCCATCAGCGGGATACTTGGAGAGACCCAGTACTTC.

As regards this clone: At the DNA level, this CDR3 is encoded by other sequences in the same sample as well. The chain carries TRBV29-1 and TRBJ1-1, with D perhaps TRBD1 (5 bases). This CDR3 spans 12 amino acids. Germline V CDR1 and CDR2: SQVTM, ANQGSEA. V was shortened by 6 bases and J by 3 bases, with 11 bases between the two germline ends. In DNA, the CDR3 is TGCAGCGTCGCCCGGGGGGACACTGAAGCTTTCTTT. This codes for CSVARGDTEAFF. Combining the CDR3 with reference TRBV29-1 and TRBJ1-1 gives the whole variable domain SAVISQKPSRDICQRGTSLTIQCQVDSQVTMMFWYRQQPGQSLTLIATANQGSEATYESGFVIDKFPISRPNLTFSTLTVSNMSPEDSSIYLCSVARGDTEAFFGQGTRLTVV.

V and J are TRBV5-4 and TRBJ1-1, with D possibly matching TRBD1 (5 bases). Deletions cut 4 bases from V and 11 bases from J, with 24 bases between. This CDR3 spans 15 amino acids. Germline V gene lookup returns CDR1 SGHNT and CDR2 YYREEE (reference sequence). The CDR3 reads CASSQPSSAGKGAFF. Here the CDR3 DNA reads TGTGCCAGCAGCCAGCCGTCTTCGGCAGGGAAGGGGGCTTTCTTT.

The CDR3 loop is CASSSGGLYNEQFF. CDR3 DNA: TGTGCCAGCAGCTCAGGCGGACTATACAATGAGCAGTTCTTC. The chain employs TRBV27 and TRBJ2-1, with D maybe TRBD2 (6 bases). Trimming stripped 6 bases from V and 4 bases from J, with 13 bases between. CDR3 length equals 14 residues. The germline V gene encodes CDR1 MNHEY and CDR2 SMNVEV (reference sequence).

The chain recombines TRBV19 with TRBJ2-5; the match to TRBD1 covers 8 bases. Germline trimming cut 7 bases from V and 2 bases from J; bases unmatched to any gene: 6. This CDR3 is built from 14 residues. Germline V gene lookup returns CDR1 LNHDA and CDR2 SQIVND (reference sequence). The CDR3 reads CASTTGGLQETQYF. DNA for the CDR3: TGTGCCAGTACCACAGGGGGACTTCAAGAGACCCAGTACTTC. The complete variable domain, with remaining parts taken from reference TRBV19 and TRBJ2-5, reads DGGITQSPKYLFRKEGQNVTLSCEQNLNHDAMYWYRQDPGQGLRLIYYSQIVNDFQKGDIAEGYSVSREKKESFPLTVTSAQKNPTAFYLCASTTGGLQETQYFGPGTRLLVL.

A word on this clone: The same CDR3 arises from other DNA sequences in this sample as well. The rearrangement joins TRBV9 to TRBJ2-7; 8 bases are shared with TRBD2. The germline CDR1 and CDR2 sequences are SGDLS and YYNGEE. V trimming: 0 bases; J trimming: 1 base; junction bases outside the gene matches: 3. The CDR3 sequence is 15 residues long. CDR3 amino acids: CASSVAGGQSYEQYF. CDR3 sequence (DNA): TGTGCCAGCAGCGTAGCGGGAGGGCAATCCTACGAGCAGTACTTC.

This chain links TRBV4-1 with TRBJ1-1; D is undetermined. The CDR3 is 19 residues long. CDR1 is MGHRA, CDR2 YSYEKL, per germline. Trimming removed 0 bases from V and 4 bases from J, with 24 bases in between. CDR3 in DNA: TGCGCCAGCAGCCAAGATAGAGGAGGGTCCCGAAGGAGTAGCACTGAAGCTTTCTTT. It encodes CASSQDRGGSRRSSTEAFF.

On this clone: Additional DNA sequences in this sample encode the identical CDR3. The chain has TRBV27 and TRBJ2-7, with TRBD1 matching over 9 bases. This CDR3 spans 15 amino acids. After removal of 1 base from V and 0 bases from J, the junction contained 1 base not matched to a gene. Per germline, CDR1 MNHEY and CDR2 SMNVEV (reference sequence). CDR3 bases: TGTGCCAGCAGTTTATTGACAGGGGGCTCCTACGAGCAGTACTTC. It encodes CASSLLTGGSYEQYF.

CDR3 sequence reads: CASRQPSYNEQFF. The CDR3, as DNA: TGTGCCAGCAGACAGCCCTCCTACAATGAGCAGTTCTTC. V and J are TRBV6-5 and TRBJ2-1; D not resolved. The CDR3 is made up of 13 amino acids. Trimming took off 6 bases at V and 0 bases at J, with 6 bases between the two ends. The V gene's germline CDR1 is MNHEY and CDR2 SVGAGI.

The chain recombines TRBV11-2 with TRBJ2-7; 8 nucleotides line up with TRBD2. After removal of 6 bases from V and 0 bases from J, the junction contained 1 base not matched to a gene. This CDR3 region has 13 residues. Germline values: CDR1 SGHAT, CDR2 FQNNGV. The CDR3 here is CASRAGGSYEQYF. CDR3 bases: TGTGCCAGCAGGGCGGGGGGCTCCTACGAGCAGTACTTC.

The rearrangement links TRBV18 to TRBJ2-7; perhaps TRBD2 as D (5 bases). V was pared by 3 bases and J by 3 bases, with 15 bases between. This CDR3 is built from 15 residues. Looked up from germline, CDR1 is KGHSH and CDR2 is LQKENI. The CDR3, as DNA: TGTGCCAGCTCACCTCCTAGGACTCTGCGCTACGAGCAGTACTTC. This encodes CASSPPRTLRYEQYF.

This rearrangement joins TRBV2 to TRBJ2-7, with D maybe TRBD2 (5 bases). The V gene's germline CDR1 is SNHLY and CDR2 FYNNEI. V was shortened by 4 bases and J by 7 bases, with 11 bases between the two germline ends. The CDR3 is 12 amino acids. The CDR3 DNA reads TGTGCCAGCAGTGTCTTAGCGAGGGAGCAGTACTTC. Translated: CASSVLAREQYF.

The chain recombines TRBV19 with TRBJ2-6, with a tentative D call TRBD1 (7 bases). Germline assignment: CDR1 LNHDA and CDR2 SQIVND (reference sequence). V was clipped by 7 bases and J by 4 bases, with 20 bases between them. The CDR3 contains 17 residues. Written as DNA, the CDR3 is TGTGCCAGTACGCGGGACAGCCTGAGTTGGGGGGCCAACGTCCTGACTTTC. It codes for CASTRDSLSWGANVLTF.

The V call is TRBV5-1, the J call TRBJ2-1, with 10 bases fitting TRBD1. V lost 3 bases to trimming and J lost 7 bases; unmatched junction nucleotides: 7. Germline V gene lookup returns CDR1 SGHRS and CDR2 YFSETQ. The CDR3 sequence is 15 residues long. CDR3 bases: TGCGCCAGCAGCTCCGACCGGGACAGGGGTAATGAGCAGTTCTTC. Its protein product is CASSSDRDRGNEQFF.

A single count supports this clone. The chain recombines TRBV5-1 with TRBJ2-1; tentative D call: TRBD1 (5 bases). The ends were cut back, 0 bases at V and 0 bases at J, with 10 bases in the middle. The CDR3 extends over 16 amino acids. Germline CDR1 SGHRS, CDR2 YFSETQ. The CDR3 region is CASSLVGAPSYNEQFF. CDR3 DNA sequence: TGCGCCAGCAGCTTGGTAGGGGCTCCCTCCTACAATGAGCAGTTCTTC.

This chain links TRBV15 with TRBJ1-1; D call uncertain. Per germline, CDR1 LNHNV and CDR2 YYDKDF (reference sequence). V was trimmed by 1 base and J by 0 bases, leaving 12 bases between them. The CDR3 has 16 amino acids. The CDR3 reads CATSRGSGPMNTEAFF. The CDR3 DNA reads TGTGCCACCAGCAGAGGTTCCGGGCCAATGAACACTGAAGCTTTCTTT.

The chain carries TRBV2 and TRBJ1-4, with 8 bases fitting TRBD1. CDR1 and CDR2 from the germline V gene are SNHLY and FYNNEI. V was pared by 10 bases and J by 8 bases, with 12 bases of the junction left unmatched. The CDR3 runs 14 residues. CDR3 amino acids: CATTETGAGEKLFF. CDR3 bases: TGTGCCACCACGGAGACAGGGGCAGGGGAAAAACTGTTTTTT.

The gene calls are TRBV7-3 and TRBJ1-5; D not resolved. Between the trimmed V and J ends, which lost 1 base and 5 bases, there was a span of 6 bases. The CDR3 consists of 13 residues. Germline CDR1 is SGHTA and CDR2 is FQGTGA. CDR3 sequence: CASSLNSYQPQHF. Here the CDR3 DNA reads TGTGCCAGCAGCTTAAATTCGTATCAGCCCCAGCATTTT.

The chain employs TRBV2 and TRBJ2-7; D gene unclear. This CDR3 is built from 13 residues. Germline CDR1 SNHLY, CDR2 FYNNEI. Trimming stripped 0 bases from V and 9 bases from J, with 12 bases between. The CDR3 DNA reads TGTGCCAGCAGTGAAGCTATCCTCGGCGGGCAGTACTTC. The encoded protein is CASSEAILGGQYF.

The J gene is TRBJ1-2, the V gene TRBV28, with D maybe TRBD1 (5 bases). CDR1 is MDHEN and CDR2 is SYDVKM in the germline V gene. The CDR3 length is 13 residues. V lost 2 bases to trimming and J lost 7 bases, with 11 bases between them. The CDR3 nucleotides read TGTGCCAGCAGTTTAGTCAGGGAAGGTGGCTACACCTTC. It codes for CASSLVREGGYTF.

The chain joins TRBV18 to TRBJ2-5, with 7 bases identical to TRBD1. The CDR3 spans 16 residues. Trimming took 2 bases from V and 3 from J; bases not matched to a gene: 9. Germline V gene lookup returns CDR1 KGHSH and CDR2 LQKENI. The CDR3, as DNA: TGTGCCAGCTCACCAAACCGGGACAGCCGCGAAGAGACCCAGTACTTC. This translates into CASSPNRDSREETQYF.

With respect to this clone: Other DNA sequences in this specimen translate into the identical CDR3. V is TRBV19 and J is TRBJ2-7; 10 positions match TRBD2. The V and J ends lost 5 bases and 1 base, in that order; junction bases with no gene match: 2. Per germline, CDR1 LNHDA and CDR2 SQIVND (reference sequence). The CDR3 runs 14 residues. The DNA for the CDR3 is TGTGCCAGTAGTGATAGCGGGAGGTCCTACGAGCAGTACTTC. Translated, it gives CASSDSGRSYEQYF. Looking up the rest from reference TRBV19 and TRBJ2-7 gives the full variable domain: DGGITQSPKYLFRKEGQNVTLSCEQNLNHDAMYWYRQDPGQGLRLIYYSQIVNDFQKGDIAEGYSVSREKKESFPLTVTSAQKNPTAFYLCASSDSGRSYEQYFGPGTRLTVT.

This chain joins TRBV10-3 and TRBJ2-1; 7 bases agree with TRBD2. The length of the CDR3 is 14 residues. Looked up from germline, CDR1 is ENHRY and CDR2 is SYGVKD. Germline trimming cut 2 bases from V and 5 bases from J; bases unmatched to any gene: 3. The CDR3 DNA is TGTGCCATCAGTGAGGGCGGGGGAAACAATGAGCAGTTCTTC. Residues: CAISEGGGNNEQFF.

The chain combines TRBV21-1 with TRBJ2-7; no check of the table's D call, TRBD2, against the DNA was made. TRBV21-1 is described as a pseudogene. This CDR3 has 14 amino acids. CDR3 in DNA: TGTGCCAGCAGCAAAGTTGTCAGCGGCTACGAGCAGTACTTC. Translating it yields CASSKVVSGYEQYF.

The chain links TRBV5-1 to TRBJ2-3; 11 bases are a match to TRBD2. Losses at the gene ends were 4 bases for V and 6 bases for J; bases not matched to a gene: 10. The germline V gene has CDR1 SGHRS and CDR2 YFSETQ. This CDR3 is 16 amino acids long. The DNA for the CDR3 is TGCGCCAGCAGCGTTTCGACTAGCGGGGTTATGGATACGCAGTATTTT. Amino acids: CASSVSTSGVMDTQYF.

The chain is built from TRBV9 and TRBJ2-2, with 7 bases lining up with TRBD2. The V and J ends lost 0 bases and 4 bases, in that order; junction bases with no gene match: 3. Germline CDR1 reads SGDLS; CDR2 reads YYNGEE. The CDR3 runs to 15 residues. CDR3 in DNA: TGTGCCAGCAGCGTAGCACTAGCGCCCACCGGGGAGCTGTTTTTT. Its translation: CASSVALAPTGELFF.